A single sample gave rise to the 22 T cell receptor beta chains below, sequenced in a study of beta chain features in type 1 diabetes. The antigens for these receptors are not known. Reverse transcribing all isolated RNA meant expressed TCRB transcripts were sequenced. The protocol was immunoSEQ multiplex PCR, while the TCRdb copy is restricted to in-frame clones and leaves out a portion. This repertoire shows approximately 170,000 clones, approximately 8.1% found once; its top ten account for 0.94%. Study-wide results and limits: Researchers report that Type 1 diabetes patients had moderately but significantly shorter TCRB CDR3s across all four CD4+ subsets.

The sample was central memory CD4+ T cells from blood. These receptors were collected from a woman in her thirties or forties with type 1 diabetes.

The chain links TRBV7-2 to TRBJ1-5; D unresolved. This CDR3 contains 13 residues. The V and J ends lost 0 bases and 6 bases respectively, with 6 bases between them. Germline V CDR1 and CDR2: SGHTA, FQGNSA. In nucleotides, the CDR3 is TGTGCCAGCAGCTTAGCTAGTAGTCAGCCCCAGCATTTT. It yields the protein CASSLASSQPQHF.

DNA of the CDR3: TGTGCCAGCAGATCGGCCTCGGGTGGCAATCAGCCCCAGCATTTT. Protein sequence: CASRSASGGNQPQHF. The chain uses TRBV6-5 and TRBJ1-5; D unclear. Per germline, CDR1 MNHEY and CDR2 SVGAGI. The V gene lost 6 bases and the J gene lost 2 bases, with 14 bases spanning the gap. The CDR3 extends over 15 amino acids.

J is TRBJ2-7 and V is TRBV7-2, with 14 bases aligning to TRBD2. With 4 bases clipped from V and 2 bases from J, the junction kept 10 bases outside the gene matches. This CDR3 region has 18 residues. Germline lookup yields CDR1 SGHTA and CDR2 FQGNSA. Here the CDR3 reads CASSSQTSGGAYAYEQYF. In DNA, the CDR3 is TGTGCCAGCAGCTCCCAGACTAGCGGGGGGGCATACGCCTACGAGCAGTACTTC.

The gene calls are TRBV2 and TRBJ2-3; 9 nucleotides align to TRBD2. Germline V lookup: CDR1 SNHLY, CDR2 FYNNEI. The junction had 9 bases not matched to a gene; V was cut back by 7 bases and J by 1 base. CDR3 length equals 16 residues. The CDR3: CASTGASGVRTDTQYF. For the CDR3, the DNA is TGTGCCAGCACGGGCGCTAGCGGGGTCCGCACAGATACGCAGTATTTT.

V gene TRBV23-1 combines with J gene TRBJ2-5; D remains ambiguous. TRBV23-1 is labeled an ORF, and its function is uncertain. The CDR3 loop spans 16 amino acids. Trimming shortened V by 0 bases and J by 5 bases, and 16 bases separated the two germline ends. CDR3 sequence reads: CASSQSVPPFQETQYF. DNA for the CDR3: TGCGCCAGCAGTCAATCTGTCCCCCCGTTCCAGGAGACCCAGTACTTC.

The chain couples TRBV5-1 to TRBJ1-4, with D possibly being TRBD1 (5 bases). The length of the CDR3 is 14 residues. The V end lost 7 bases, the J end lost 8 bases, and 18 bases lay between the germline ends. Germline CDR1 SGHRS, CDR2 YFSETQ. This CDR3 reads CASQMGQAGEKLFF. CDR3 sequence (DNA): TGCGCCAGCCAAATGGGGCAGGCCGGGGAAAAACTGTTTTTT.

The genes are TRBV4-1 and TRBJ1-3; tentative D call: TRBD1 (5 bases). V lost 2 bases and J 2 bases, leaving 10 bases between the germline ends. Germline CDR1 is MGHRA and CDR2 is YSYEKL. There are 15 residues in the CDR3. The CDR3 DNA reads TGCGCCAGCAGCCAACAGGGTCTCGCTGGAAACACCATATATTTT. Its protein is CASSQQGLAGNTIYF.

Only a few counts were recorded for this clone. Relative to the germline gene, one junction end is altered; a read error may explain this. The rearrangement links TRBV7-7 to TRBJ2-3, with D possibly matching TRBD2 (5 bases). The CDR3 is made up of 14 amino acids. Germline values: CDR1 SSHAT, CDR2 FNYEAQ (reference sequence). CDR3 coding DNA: TGTGCTAGCAGCCCAAGGTGGGGAGATGATACGCAGTATTTT. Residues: CASSPRWGDDTQYF. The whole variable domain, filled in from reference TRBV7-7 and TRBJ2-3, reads GAGVSQSPRYKVTKRGQDVTLRCDPISSHATLYWYQQALGQGPEFLTYFNYEAQPDKSGLPSDRFSAERPEGSISTLTIQRTEQRDSAMYRCASSPRWGDDTQYFGPGTRLTVL.

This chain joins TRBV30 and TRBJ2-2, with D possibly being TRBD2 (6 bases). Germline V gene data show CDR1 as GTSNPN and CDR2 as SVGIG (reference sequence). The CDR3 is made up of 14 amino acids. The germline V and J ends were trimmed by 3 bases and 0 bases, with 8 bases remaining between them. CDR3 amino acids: CAWRGGANTGELFF. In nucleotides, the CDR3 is TGTGCCTGGAGAGGAGGGGCGAACACCGGGGAGCTGTTTTTT.

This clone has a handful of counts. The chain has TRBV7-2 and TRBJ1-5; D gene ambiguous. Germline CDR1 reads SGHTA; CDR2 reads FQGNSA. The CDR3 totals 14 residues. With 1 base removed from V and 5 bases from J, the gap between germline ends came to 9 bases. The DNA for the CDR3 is TGTGCCAGCAGCTTAGGGGCAGAGTATCAGCCCCAGCATTTT. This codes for CASSLGAEYQPQHF.

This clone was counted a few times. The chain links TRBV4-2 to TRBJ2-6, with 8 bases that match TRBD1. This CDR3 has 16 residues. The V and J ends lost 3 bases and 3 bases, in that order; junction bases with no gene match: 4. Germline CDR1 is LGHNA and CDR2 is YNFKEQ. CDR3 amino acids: CASSQDRAYGANVLTF. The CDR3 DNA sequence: TGTGCCAGCAGCCAGGACAGGGCGTATGGGGCCAACGTCCTGACTTTC.

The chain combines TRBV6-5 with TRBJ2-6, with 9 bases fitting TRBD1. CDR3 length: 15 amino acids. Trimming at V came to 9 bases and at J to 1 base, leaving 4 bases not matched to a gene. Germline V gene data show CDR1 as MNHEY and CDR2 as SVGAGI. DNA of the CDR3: TGTGCCAGGGGACAGGGCCCTTCTGGGGCCAACGTCCTGACTTTC. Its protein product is CARGQGPSGANVLTF.

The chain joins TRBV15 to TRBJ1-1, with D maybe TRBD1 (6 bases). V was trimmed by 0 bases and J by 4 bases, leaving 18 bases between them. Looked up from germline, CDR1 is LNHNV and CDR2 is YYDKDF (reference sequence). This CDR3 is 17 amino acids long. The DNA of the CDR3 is TGTGCCACCAGCAGAGATCGGGGGCGGGGGGAGAGCACTGAAGCTTTCTTT. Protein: CATSRDRGRGESTEAFF. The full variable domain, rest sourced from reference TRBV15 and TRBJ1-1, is DAMVIQNPRYQVTQFGKPVTLSCSQTLNHNVMYWYQQKSSQAPKLLFHYYDKDFNNEADTPDNFQSRRPNTSFCFLDIRSPGLGDTAMYLCATSRDRGRGESTEAFFGQGTRLTVV.

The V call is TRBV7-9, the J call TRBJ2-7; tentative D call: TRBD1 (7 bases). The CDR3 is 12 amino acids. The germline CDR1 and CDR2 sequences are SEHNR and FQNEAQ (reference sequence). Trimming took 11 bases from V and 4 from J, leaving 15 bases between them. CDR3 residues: CAGGTDEYEQYF. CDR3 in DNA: TGTGCCGGAGGGACAGACGAATACGAGCAGTACTTC.

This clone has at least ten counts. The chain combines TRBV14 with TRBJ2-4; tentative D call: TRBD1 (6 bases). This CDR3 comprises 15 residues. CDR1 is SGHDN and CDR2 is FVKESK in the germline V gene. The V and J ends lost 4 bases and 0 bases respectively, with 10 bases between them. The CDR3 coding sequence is TGTGCCAGCAGCCTTCAGGGGCTAGCCAAAAACATTCAGTACTTC. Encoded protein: CASSLQGLAKNIQYF.

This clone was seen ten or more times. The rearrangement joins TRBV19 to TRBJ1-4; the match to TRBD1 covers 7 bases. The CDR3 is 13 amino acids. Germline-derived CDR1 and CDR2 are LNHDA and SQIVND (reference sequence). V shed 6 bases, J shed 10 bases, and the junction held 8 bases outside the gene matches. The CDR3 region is CASSLRQGGKLFF. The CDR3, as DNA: TGTGCCAGTAGCCTCCGGCAGGGGGGAAAACTGTTTTTT.

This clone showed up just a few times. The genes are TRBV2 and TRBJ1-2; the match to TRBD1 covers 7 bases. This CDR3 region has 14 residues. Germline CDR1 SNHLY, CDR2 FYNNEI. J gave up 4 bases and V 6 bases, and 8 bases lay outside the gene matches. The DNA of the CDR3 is TGTGCCAGCAGCGGGGACAGCCAGACCTATGGCTACACCTTC. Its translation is CASSGDSQTYGYTF.

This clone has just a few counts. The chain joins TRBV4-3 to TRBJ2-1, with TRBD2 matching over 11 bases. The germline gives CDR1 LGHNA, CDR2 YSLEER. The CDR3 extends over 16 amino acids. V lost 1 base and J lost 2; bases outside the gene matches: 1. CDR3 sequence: CASSQVTSGAYNEQFF. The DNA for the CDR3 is TGCGCCAGCAGCCAAGTGACTAGCGGGGCCTACAATGAGCAGTTCTTC.

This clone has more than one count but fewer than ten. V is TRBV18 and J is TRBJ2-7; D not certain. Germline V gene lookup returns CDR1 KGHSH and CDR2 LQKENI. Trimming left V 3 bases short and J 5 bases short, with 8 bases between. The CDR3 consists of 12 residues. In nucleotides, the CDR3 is TGTGCCAGCTCACCTTCAGAAGACGAGCAGTACTTC. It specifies CASSPSEDEQYF.

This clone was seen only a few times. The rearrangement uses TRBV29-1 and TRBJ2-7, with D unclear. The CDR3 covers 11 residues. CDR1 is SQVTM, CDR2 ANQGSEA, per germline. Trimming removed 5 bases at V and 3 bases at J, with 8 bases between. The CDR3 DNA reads TGCAGCGTTCGGAGTAGCTACGAGCAGTACTTC. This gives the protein CSVRSSYEQYF.

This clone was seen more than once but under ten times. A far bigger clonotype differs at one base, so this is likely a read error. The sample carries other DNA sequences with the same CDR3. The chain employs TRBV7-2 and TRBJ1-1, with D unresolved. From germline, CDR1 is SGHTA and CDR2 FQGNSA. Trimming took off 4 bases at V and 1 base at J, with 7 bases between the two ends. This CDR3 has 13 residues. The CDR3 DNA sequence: TGTGCCAGCAGCTCCCAGGAGAACACTGAAGCTTTCTTT. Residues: CASSSQENTEAFF. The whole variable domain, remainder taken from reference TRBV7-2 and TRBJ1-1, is GAGVSQSPSNKVTEKGKDVELRCDPISGHTALYWYRQSLGQGLEFLIYFQGNSAPDKSGLPSDRFSAERTGGSVSTLTIQRTQQEDSAVYLCASSSQENTEAFFGQGTRLTVV.

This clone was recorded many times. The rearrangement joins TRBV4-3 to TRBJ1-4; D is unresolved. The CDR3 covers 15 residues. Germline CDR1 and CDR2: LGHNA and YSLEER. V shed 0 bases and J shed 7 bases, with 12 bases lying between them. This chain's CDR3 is CASSQEEGPREKLFF. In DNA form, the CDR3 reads TGCGCCAGCAGCCAAGAGGAGGGCCCCCGTGAAAAACTGTTTTTT.